One sample yielded the 26 T cell receptor beta chains listed below, sequenced in a study of blood T cell repertoires in COVID-19. TCRdb's table, derived via immunoSEQ multiplex PCR, lists solely in-frame clones and lacks some. The table has about 89,000 clones, 85% to 95% seen once; the top ten hold about 2.5%. Sequencing was performed on peripheral blood. Receptor source: a human donor with active COVID-19. The donor label of this sample is uncertain.

V is TRBV5-1 and J is TRBJ1-1; 9 bases fit TRBD1. CDR1 is SGHRS and CDR2 is YFSETQ in the germline V gene. The CDR3 length is 14 residues. The junction had 5 bases not matched to a gene; V was cut back by 4 bases and J by 4 bases. The CDR3 region has the DNA TGCGCCAGCAGCCCCCCGGACAGGGGCACTGAAGCTTTCTTT. It encodes CASSPPDRGTEAFF.

The chain joins TRBV3-1 (or the pseudogene TRBV3-2) to TRBJ1-5; 9 bases are a match to TRBD1. In germline, CDR1 is LGHDT, CDR2 YNNKEL (reference sequence). V shed 0 bases and J 6 bases; nucleotides not matched to a gene: 3. CDR3 size: 15 residues. CDR3 protein: CASSQDVTGGQPQHF. CDR3 nucleotides: TGTGCCAGCAGCCAAGATGTGACAGGGGGTCAGCCCCAGCATTTT.

The CDR3 region has the DNA TGTGCCAGCAGTGAAGGGGGGGGACTGAACACTGAAGCTTTCTTT. It is translated as CASSEGGGLNTEAFF. J is TRBJ1-1 and V is TRBV6-1; D is perhaps TRBD1 (5 bases). V shed 1 base and J shed 0 bases, with 9 bases lying between them. The CDR3 runs to 15 residues. The germline gives CDR1 MNHNS, CDR2 SASEGT.

This sequence joins TRBV9 and TRBJ1-1, with 12 bases fitting TRBD1. Germline CDR1 reads SGDLS; CDR2 reads YYNGEE. This CDR3 comprises 16 residues. The trim removed 4 bases at V and 4 bases at J, leaving 8 bases unmatched. The CDR3 sequence: CASSLRDRGRSTEAFF. Here the CDR3 DNA reads TGTGCCAGCAGCCTCCGGGACAGGGGGCGGAGCACTGAAGCTTTCTTT.

V and J are TRBV9 and TRBJ2-5; 10 bases map to TRBD2. The V gene end was trimmed by 4 bases and the J gene end by 5 bases; junction bases not matched to a gene: 5. Germline V CDR1 and CDR2: SGDLS, YYNGEE. CDR3 length: 14 residues. CDR3 sequence (DNA): TGTGCCAGCAGCCTTGGACTAGCGGCCGAGACCCAGTACTTC. Protein sequence: CASSLGLAAETQYF.

This chain links TRBV7-3 with TRBJ2-1; 10 bases agree with TRBD2. The germline CDR1 and CDR2 sequences are SGHTA and FQGTGA. The CDR3 has 15 amino acids. V gave up 3 bases and J gave up 5 bases; unmatched junction bases: 4. Written as DNA, the CDR3 is TGTGCCAGCAGCTTGAGCGGGGGGGCCCACAATGAGCAGTTCTTC. Amino acid sequence: CASSLSGGAHNEQFF. The variable domain in full, with the rest retrieved from reference TRBV7-3 and TRBJ2-1, is GAGVSQTPSNKVTEKGKYVELRCDPISGHTALYWYRQSLGQGPEFLIYFQGTGAADDSGLPNDRFFAVRPEGSVSTLKIQRTERGDSAVYLCASSLSGGAHNEQFFGPGTRLTVL.

J is TRBJ2-5 and V is TRBV25-1, with 7 bases aligning to TRBD1. The CDR3 is made up of 14 amino acids. Germline values: CDR1 MGHDK, CDR2 SYGVNS. The junction had 2 bases not matched to a gene; V was cut back by 2 bases and J by 2 bases. CDR3 nucleotides: TGTGCCAGCAGTGAACAGGGGGATCAAGAGACCCAGTACTTC. Translation: CASSEQGDQETQYF.

The V gene is TRBV7-8, the J gene TRBJ1-4, with D tentatively TRBD1 (6 bases). With 5 bases removed from V and 3 bases from J, the gap between germline ends came to 16 bases. The CDR3 consists of 16 residues. The germline gives CDR1 SGHVS, CDR2 FQNEAQ. This CDR3 is CASSLGQRTANEKLFF. CDR3 nucleotides: TGTGCCAGCAGCCTTGGACAGCGCACGGCTAATGAAAAACTGTTTTTT.

The chain links TRBV7-8 to TRBJ1-3; 8 positions agree with TRBD1. The V gene end was trimmed by 3 bases and the J gene end by 6 bases; junction bases not matched to a gene: 7. CDR1 is SGHVS and CDR2 is FQNEAQ in the germline V gene. The CDR3 length is 15 residues. The CDR3 is CASSFGQGYENTIYF. For the CDR3, the DNA is TGTGCCAGCAGCTTCGGACAGGGATATGAAAACACCATATATTTT.

The rearrangement joins TRBV23-1 to TRBJ1-6; 7 positions match TRBD1. TRBV23-1 is placed among ORFs of uncertain function. The CDR3 covers 17 residues. J lost 7 bases, V lost 6 bases, and 15 bases had no gene match. This CDR3 is CASSPTKTDRDNSPLHF. The DNA of the CDR3 is TGCGCCAGCAGCCCTACTAAAACCGACAGGGACAATTCACCCCTCCACTTT.

This chain connects TRBV5-1 to TRBJ2-2, with 8 bases fitting TRBD1. This CDR3 is 16 amino acids long. The V segment lost 0 bases and the J segment 1 base; nucleotides outside the gene matches: 2. Looked up from germline, CDR1 is SGHRS and CDR2 is YFSETQ. The CDR3 here is CASSLEGTGNTGELFF. The DNA of the CDR3 is TGCGCCAGCAGCTTGGAGGGGACAGGGAACACCGGGGAGCTGTTTTTT.

The chain couples TRBV3-1 (or the pseudogene TRBV3-2) to TRBJ2-3; 7 nucleotides line up with TRBD1. Trimming took 1 base from V and 2 from J; bases not matched to a gene: 9. Looked up from germline, CDR1 is LGHDT and CDR2 is YNNKEL (reference sequence). The CDR3 spans 17 residues. CDR3 region: CASSQARRQGLTDTQYF. The CDR3 region has the DNA TGTGCCAGCAGCCAAGCGCGAAGACAGGGCCTCACAGATACGCAGTATTTT.

This rearrangement joins TRBV23-1 to TRBJ2-7; D possibly corresponds to TRBD1 (6 bases). Being an ORF, TRBV23-1 has a function that is uncertain. This CDR3 is built from 14 residues. With 9 bases removed from V and 4 bases from J, the gap between germline ends came to 19 bases. This CDR3 reads CASLDSLTPYEQYF. Written as DNA, the CDR3 is TGCGCCAGTTTGGACAGCCTCACCCCTTACGAGCAGTACTTC.

The chain couples TRBV15 to TRBJ2-1; D is unresolved. CDR3 length: 11 amino acids. V shed 1 base and J shed 8 bases, with 3 bases lying between them. CDR1 and CDR2 (germline): LNHNV, YYDKDF (reference sequence). The CDR3 loop is CATSRVDEQFF. DNA for the CDR3: TGTGCCACCAGCAGAGTAGATGAGCAGTTCTTC.

The V call is TRBV28, the J call TRBJ1-4, with TRBD1 matching 7 bases. After removal of 8 bases from V and 8 bases from J, the junction contained 11 bases not matched to a gene. Per germline, CDR1 MDHEN and CDR2 SYDVKM. CDR3 length equals 14 residues. The DNA for the CDR3 is TGTGCCAGCGGTGACAGGGTGGACGAAGAAAAACTGTTTTTT. Amino acid sequence: CASGDRVDEEKLFF.

This clone showed up just once. The chain carries TRBV7-2 and TRBJ2-5, with 8 bases fitting TRBD1. With V trimmed by 2 bases and J by 4 bases, 6 bases remained unmatched. The germline V gene encodes CDR1 SGHTA and CDR2 FQGNSA. This CDR3 has 15 amino acids. The CDR3 here is CASSLQGALGETQYF. CDR3 DNA sequence: TGTGCCAGCAGCTTACAGGGGGCATTGGGAGAGACCCAGTACTTC.

The V call is TRBV12-5, the J call TRBJ2-1; TRBD1 matches at 9 bases. J was trimmed by 6 bases and V by 6 bases; bases with no gene match: 9. Germline V lookup: CDR1 LGHNT, CDR2 FRNRAP. CDR3 length: 15 residues. CDR3: CASGLGQGAVNEQFF. CDR3 DNA sequence: TGTGCTAGTGGCCTGGGACAGGGTGCAGTCAATGAGCAGTTCTTC.

This clone was seen only once. V and J are TRBV6-2 or TRBV6-3 and TRBJ1-5; tentative D call: TRBD1 (5 bases). CDR1 is MNHEY, CDR2 SVGEGT, per germline. V lost 3 bases and J lost 7, with 13 bases in between. The CDR3 length is 14 residues. CDR3 bases: TGTGCCAGCAGTTATCTGGGGCTTTTGCAGCCCCAGCATTTT. It specifies CASSYLGLLQPQHF.

The CDR3 loop is CASSYSRDRGTEAFF. The CDR3 nucleotides read TGTGCCAGCAGTTACTCGAGAGACAGGGGGACTGAAGCTTTCTTT. The rearrangement joins TRBV6-5 to TRBJ1-1; 9 nucleotides agree with TRBD1. The germline gives CDR1 MNHEY, CDR2 SVGAGI. The CDR3 extends over 15 amino acids. The junction had 4 bases not matched to a gene; V was cut back by 0 bases and J by 5 bases.

The chain has TRBV19 and TRBJ2-1; 8 bases align to TRBD1. Germline CDR1 LNHDA, CDR2 SQIVND (reference sequence). V shed 5 bases and J 4 bases; nucleotides not matched to a gene: 10. This CDR3 region has 16 residues. This CDR3 reads CASSVFGQGYYNEQFF. The CDR3 DNA sequence: TGTGCCAGTAGTGTATTTGGACAGGGCTATTACAATGAGCAGTTCTTC. The whole variable domain, remainder taken from reference TRBV19 and TRBJ2-1, is DGGITQSPKYLFRKEGQNVTLSCEQNLNHDAMYWYRQDPGQGLRLIYYSQIVNDFQKGDIAEGYSVSREKKESFPLTVTSAQKNPTAFYLCASSVFGQGYYNEQFFGPGTRLTVL.

The chain links TRBV5-1 to TRBJ1-3; no firm D call. This CDR3 comprises 17 residues. V was clipped by 4 bases and J by 0 bases, with 17 bases between them. Germline values: CDR1 SGHRS, CDR2 YFSETQ. In DNA, the CDR3 is TGCGCCAGCAGCCCCCCGGTGGGCTCTGGCTCTGGAAACACCATATATTTT. Residues: CASSPPVGSGSGNTIYF.

This chain connects TRBV18 to TRBJ2-7, with 13 bases aligning to TRBD2. The V gene's germline CDR1 is KGHSH and CDR2 LQKENI. The CDR3 loop spans 17 amino acids. Trimming at V came to 1 base and at J to 2 bases, leaving 5 bases not matched to a gene. The CDR3 reads CASSPLPLAGGPYEQYF. CDR3 DNA sequence: TGTGCCAGCTCACCACTGCCACTAGCGGGGGGGCCCTACGAGCAGTACTTC.

The chain is built from TRBV6-2 or TRBV6-3 and TRBJ1-5; D perhaps matches TRBD1 (5 bases). V lost 6 bases and J lost 7, with 13 bases in between. The germline V gene encodes CDR1 MNHEY and CDR2 SVGEGT. CDR3 length equals 13 residues. Written as DNA, the CDR3 is TGTGCCAGCAGCCCCAGGGATTGGCAGCCCCAGCATTTT. Protein product: CASSPRDWQPQHF.

This chain connects TRBV3-1 (or the pseudogene TRBV3-2) to TRBJ1-3; D may be TRBD1 (5 bases). The CDR3 is 17 amino acids. Germline assignment: CDR1 LGHDT and CDR2 YNNKEL (reference sequence). Trimming took 0 bases from V and 1 from J, leaving 13 bases between them. CDR3 nucleotide sequence: TGTGCCAGCAGCCAAGATCCGCGGGGGATGTCTGGAAACACCATATATTTT. Protein: CASSQDPRGMSGNTIYF.

This rearrangement joins TRBV3-1 (or the pseudogene TRBV3-2) to TRBJ2-1; the match to TRBD2 covers 7 bases. This CDR3 comprises 17 residues. Per germline, CDR1 LGHDT and CDR2 YNNKEL (reference sequence). V lost 2 bases, J lost 0 bases, and 7 bases stayed unmatched. CDR3 DNA sequence: TGTGCCAGCAGCCAACCCCTGGGAGGGAGCTCCTACAATGAGCAGTTCTTC. This encodes CASSQPLGGSSYNEQFF.

The rearrangement joins TRBV12-3 or TRBV12-4 to TRBJ1-1, with TRBD1 identical over 11 bases. The CDR3 is made up of 12 amino acids. J lost 11 bases, V lost 3 bases, and 2 bases had no gene match. CDR3 sequence (DNA): TGTGCCAGCAGTTTGGACAGGGGGCCTGCTTTCTTT. The encoded protein is CASSLDRGPAFF.